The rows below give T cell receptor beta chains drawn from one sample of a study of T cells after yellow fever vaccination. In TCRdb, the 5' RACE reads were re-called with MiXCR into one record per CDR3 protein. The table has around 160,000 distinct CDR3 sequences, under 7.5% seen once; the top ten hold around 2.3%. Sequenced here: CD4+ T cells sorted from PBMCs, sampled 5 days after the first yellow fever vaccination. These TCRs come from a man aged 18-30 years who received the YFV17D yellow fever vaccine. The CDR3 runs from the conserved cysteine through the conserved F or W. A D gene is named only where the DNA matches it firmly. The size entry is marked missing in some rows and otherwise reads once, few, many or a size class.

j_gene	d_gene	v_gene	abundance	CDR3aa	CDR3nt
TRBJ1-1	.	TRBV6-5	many	CASSYYGGPQDGEAFF	TGTGCCAGCAGTTACTACGGAGGTCCTCAGGACGGAGAAGCTTTCTTT
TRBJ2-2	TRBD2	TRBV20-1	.	CSARASGGAAGELFF	TGCAGTGCTAGAGCTAGCGGGGGGGCCGCCGGGGAGCTGTTTTTT
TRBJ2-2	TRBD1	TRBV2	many	CASMGRGRFLTGELFF	TGTGCCAGCATGGGCAGGGGGCGATTTCTCACCGGGGAGCTGTTTTTT
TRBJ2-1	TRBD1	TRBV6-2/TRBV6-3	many	CASSKGTGLRDEQFF	TGTGCCAGCAGTAAAGGGACAGGGTTACGGGATGAGCAGTTCTTC
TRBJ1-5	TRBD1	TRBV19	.	CAIKQGNQPQHF	TGTGCCATCAAACAGGGGAATCAGCCCCAGCATTTT
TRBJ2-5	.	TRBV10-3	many	CAISEGEVRETQYF	TGTGCCATCAGCGAGGGGGAGGTTCGAGAGACCCAGTACTTC
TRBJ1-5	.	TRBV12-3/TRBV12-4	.	CASSKARGDQPQHF	TGTGCCAGCAGCAAAGCCCGGGGAGATCAGCCCCAGCATTTT
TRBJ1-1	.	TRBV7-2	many	CASSLPGLNTEAFF	TGTGCCAGCAGCCTACCGGGTTTGAACACTGAAGCTTTCTTT
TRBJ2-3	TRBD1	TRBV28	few	CASSNRGPDTQYF	TGTGCCAGCAGTAACAGGGGACCAGATACGCAGTATTTT
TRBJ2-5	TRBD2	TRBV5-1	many	CASSWGLEETQYF	TGCGCCAGCAGCTGGGGACTAGAAGAGACCCAGTACTTC
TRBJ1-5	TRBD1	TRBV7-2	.	CASSPRGQFNQPQHF	TGTGCCAGCAGCCCTAGGGGACAGTTCAATCAGCCCCAGCATTTT
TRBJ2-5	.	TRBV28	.	CASSLDTRETQYF	TGTGCCAGCAGTCTAGACACTAGAGAGACCCAGTACTTC
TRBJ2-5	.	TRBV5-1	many	CASSLDEETQYF	TGCGCCAGCAGCTTGGACGAAGAGACCCAGTACTTC
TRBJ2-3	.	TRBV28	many	CASSLSGPFSDTQYF	TGTGCCAGCAGTTTATCGGGCCCCTTTTCAGATACGCAGTATTTT
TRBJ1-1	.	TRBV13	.	CASSPGRQTEAFF	TGTGCCAGCAGCCCTGGGAGACAGACTGAAGCTTTCTTT
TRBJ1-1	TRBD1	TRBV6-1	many	CASSPRGGPQNTEAFF	TGTGCCAGCAGTCCCAGGGGGGGGCCCCAGAACACTGAAGCTTTCTTT
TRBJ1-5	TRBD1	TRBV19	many	CASSPRTGAGNQPQHF	TGTGCCAGTAGTCCCCGGACAGGGGCTGGCAATCAGCCCCAGCATTTT
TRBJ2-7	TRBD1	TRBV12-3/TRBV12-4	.	CASSRGPYQQYF	TGTGCCAGCAGTAGGGGGCCCTACCAGCAGTACTTC
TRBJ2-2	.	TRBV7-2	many	CASSWEAFTGELFF	TGTGCCAGCAGCTGGGAGGCTTTCACCGGGGAGCTGTTTTTT
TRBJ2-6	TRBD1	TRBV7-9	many	CASPPGQTLSGANVLTF	TGTGCCAGCCCTCCGGGACAGACTCTCTCTGGGGCCAACGTCCTGACTTTC
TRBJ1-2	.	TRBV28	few	CASSFGDQGGYTF	TGTGCCAGCAGTTTCGGGGACCAGGGTGGCTACACCTTC
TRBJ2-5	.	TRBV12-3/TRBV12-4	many	CASRPVGSDQETQYF	TGTGCCAGCAGGCCGGTAGGGTCAGACCAAGAGACCCAGTACTTC
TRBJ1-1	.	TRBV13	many	CASSSGARYTVAFF	TGTGCCAGCAGCTCGGGAGCCCGGTATACGGTCGCTTTCTTT
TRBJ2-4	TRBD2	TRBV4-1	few	CASSAGGGRIKIAKNIQYF	TGCGCCAGCAGCGCGGGGGGCGGACGGATTAAAATAGCCAAAAACATTCAGTACTTC
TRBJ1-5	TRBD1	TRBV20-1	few	CSAAPGQFNQPQHF	TGCAGTGCGGCACCGGGACAGTTTAATCAGCCCCAGCATTTT
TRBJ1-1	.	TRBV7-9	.	CASWGQMNTEAFF	TGTGCCAGCTGGGGGCAGATGAACACTGAAGCTTTCTTT
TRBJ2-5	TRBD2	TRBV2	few	CASSFSGGTRGETQYF	TGTGCCAGCAGTTTTTCGGGAGGGACAAGGGGGGAGACCCAGTACTTC
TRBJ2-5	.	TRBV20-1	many	CSARDLYQPRGETQYF	TGCAGTGCTAGAGATCTGTACCAACCTCGAGGGGAGACCCAGTACTTC
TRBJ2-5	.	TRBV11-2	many	CASSFSIVQETQYF	TGTGCCAGCAGCTTTTCGATCGTTCAAGAGACCCAGTACTTC
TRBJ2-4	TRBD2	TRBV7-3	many	CASSLTGEGIQYF	TGTGCCAGCAGCTTAACCGGGGAGGGCATTCAGTACTTC
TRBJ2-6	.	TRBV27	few	CASSRVRAGGSGANVLTF	TGTGCCAGCAGTCGCGTTCGGGCAGGGGGGTCTGGGGCCAACGTCCTGACTTTC
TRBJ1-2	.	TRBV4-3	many	CASSQEAGYYGYTF	TGCGCCAGCAGCCAAGAAGCGGGGTACTATGGCTACACCTTC
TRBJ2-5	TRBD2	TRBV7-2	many	CASSFAGGAQETQYF	TGTGCCAGCAGCTTCGCGGGGGGCGCTCAAGAGACCCAGTACTTC
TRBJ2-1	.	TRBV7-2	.	CASSLEHGGQFF	TGTGCCAGCAGCTTAGAACATGGTGGACAGTTCTTC
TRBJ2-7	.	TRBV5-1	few	CASSLGGTPGEQYF	TGCGCCAGCAGCTTGGGAGGGACCCCGGGGGAGCAGTACTTC
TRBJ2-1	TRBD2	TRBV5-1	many	CASSFGTSGGLYNEQFF	TGCGCCAGCAGCTTTGGGACTAGCGGGGGCCTATACAATGAGCAGTTCTTC
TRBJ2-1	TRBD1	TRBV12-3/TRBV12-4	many	CASSSRTGSSYNEQFF	TGTGCCAGCAGTTCGAGGACAGGAAGCTCCTACAATGAGCAGTTCTTC
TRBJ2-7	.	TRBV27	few	CASSPPGYGGQYF	TGTGCCAGCAGTCCCCCCGGCTACGGCGGGCAGTACTTC
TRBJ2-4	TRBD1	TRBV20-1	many	CSARYRGDKNIQYF	TGCAGTGCTAGATACAGGGGCGACAAAAACATTCAGTACTTC
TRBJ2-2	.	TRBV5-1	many	CASSLAQGTGELFF	TGCGCCAGCAGCTTGGCTCAGGGCACCGGGGAGCTGTTTTTT
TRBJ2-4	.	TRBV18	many	CASSPLRGDKNIQYF	TGTGCCAGCTCACCACTACGGGGTGACAAAAACATTCAGTACTTC
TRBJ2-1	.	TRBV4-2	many	CASSQVRSEVNNEQFF	TGTGCCAGCAGCCAAGTTAGATCGGAGGTGAACAATGAGCAGTTCTTC
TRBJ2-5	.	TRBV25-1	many	CASSASASETQYF	TGTGCCAGCAGTGCGTCAGCGTCAGAGACCCAGTACTTC
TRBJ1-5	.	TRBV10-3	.	CAIGQQVNQPQHF	TGTGCCATCGGACAGCAAGTCAATCAGCCCCAGCATTTT
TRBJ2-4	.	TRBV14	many	CASSQAGAKNIQYF	TGTGCCAGCAGCCAAGCAGGGGCCAAAAACATTCAGTACTTC
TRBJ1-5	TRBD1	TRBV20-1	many	CSARDRGHNQPQHF	TGCAGTGCGAGGGACAGGGGCCACAATCAGCCCCAGCATTTT
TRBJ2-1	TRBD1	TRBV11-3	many	CASSGQGRRGEQFF	TGTGCCAGCAGCGGACAGGGGCGACGGGGTGAGCAGTTCTTC
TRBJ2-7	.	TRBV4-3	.	CASSQETWGQGSF	.
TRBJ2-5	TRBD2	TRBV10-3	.	CAIRTTSGGETQYF	TGTGCCATCCGAACGACTAGCGGAGGGGAGACCCAGTACTTC
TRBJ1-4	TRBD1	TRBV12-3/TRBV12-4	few	CASSRTGVDVRKLFF	TGTGCCAGCAGCCGGACAGGGGTGGACGTGCGGAAACTGTTTTTT
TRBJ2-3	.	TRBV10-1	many	CASHRLVADTQYF	TGCGCCAGCCACCGACTAGTTGCAGATACGCAGTATTTT